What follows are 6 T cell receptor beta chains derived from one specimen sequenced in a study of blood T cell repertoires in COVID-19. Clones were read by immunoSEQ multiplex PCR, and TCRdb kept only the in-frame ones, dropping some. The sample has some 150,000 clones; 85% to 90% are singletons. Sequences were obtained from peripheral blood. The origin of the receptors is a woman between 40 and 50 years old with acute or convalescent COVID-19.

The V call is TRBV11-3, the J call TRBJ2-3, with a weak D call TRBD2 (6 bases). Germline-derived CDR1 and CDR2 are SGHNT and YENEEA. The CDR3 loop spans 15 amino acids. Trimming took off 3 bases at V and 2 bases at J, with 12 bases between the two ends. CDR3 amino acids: CASSLPGTDTDTQYF. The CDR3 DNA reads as TGTGCCAGCAGCTTGCCCGGGACTGACACAGATACGCAGTATTTT.

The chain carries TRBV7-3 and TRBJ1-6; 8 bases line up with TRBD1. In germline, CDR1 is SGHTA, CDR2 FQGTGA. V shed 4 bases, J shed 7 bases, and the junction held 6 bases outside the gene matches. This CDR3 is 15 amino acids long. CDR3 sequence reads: CASSSGQAWNSPLHF. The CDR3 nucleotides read TGTGCCAGCAGCTCGGGACAGGCCTGGAATTCACCCCTCCACTTT.

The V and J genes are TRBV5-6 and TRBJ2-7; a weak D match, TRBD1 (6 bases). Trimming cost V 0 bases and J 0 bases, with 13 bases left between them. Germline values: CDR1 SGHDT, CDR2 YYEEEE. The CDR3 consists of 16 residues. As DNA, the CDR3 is TGTGCCAGCAGCTTGGAAGTTGGACAGTACTCCTACGAGCAGTACTTC. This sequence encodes CASSLEVGQYSYEQYF.

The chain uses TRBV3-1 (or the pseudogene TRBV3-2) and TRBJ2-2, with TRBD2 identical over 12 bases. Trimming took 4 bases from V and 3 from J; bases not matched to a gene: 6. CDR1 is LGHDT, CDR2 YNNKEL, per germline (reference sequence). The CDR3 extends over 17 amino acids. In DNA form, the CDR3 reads TGTGCCAGCAGCCGCGGCCTAGCGGGAGGGGACACCGGGGAGCTGTTTTTT. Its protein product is CASSRGLAGGDTGELFF.

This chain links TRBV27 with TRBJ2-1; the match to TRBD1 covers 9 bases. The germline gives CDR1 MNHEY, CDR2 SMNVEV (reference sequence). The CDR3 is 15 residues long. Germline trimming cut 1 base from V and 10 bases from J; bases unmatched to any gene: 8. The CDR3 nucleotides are TGTGCCAGCAGTTTATTAGGACAGGGGAAAGGCGAGCAGTTCTTC. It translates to CASSLLGQGKGEQFF.

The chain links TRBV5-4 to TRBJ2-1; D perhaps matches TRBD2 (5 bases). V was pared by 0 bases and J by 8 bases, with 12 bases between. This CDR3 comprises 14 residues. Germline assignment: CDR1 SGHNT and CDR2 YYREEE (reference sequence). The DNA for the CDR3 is TGTGCCAGCAGCTTGGAATTGAGGGCCGATGAGCAGTTCTTC. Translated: CASSLELRADEQFF. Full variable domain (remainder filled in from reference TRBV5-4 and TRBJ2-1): ETGVTQSPTHLIKTRGQQVTLRCSSQSGHNTVSWYQQALGQGPQFIFQYYREEENGRGNFPPRFSGLQFPNYSSELNVNALELDDSALYLCASSLELRADEQFFGPGTRLTVL.